The rows below give T cell receptor beta chains drawn from one sample of a study of tumor-infiltrating lymphocytes in glioblastoma multiforme. A single record per CDR3 protein comes from TCRdb applying MiXCR to the multiplex PCR reads. The sample yields more than 10,000 distinct CDR3 sequences, 64% seen once. Input material: brain tumor tissue. These receptors were obtained from a male donor with glioblastoma. Each CDR3 is given with its conserved first and last residue. The D gene is left open where the match is weak. Size is omitted from some rows. Given values are once, few, many or a class for expanded clones.

TRBJ2-5,-,TRBV29-1,TRBD1,TGCAGCGTTGATTTGCAGGGGGCGGTAAGGGAGACCCAGAACTTC,CSVDLQGAVRETQNF
TRBJ2-1,-,TRBV2,TRBD2,TGTGCCAGCAGTGAAATTTCTTGCGGGAGGTGGCATGAGCAGTTCTTC,CASSEISCGRWHEQFF
TRBJ2-2,large,TRBV11-2,TRBD2,TGTGCCAGCAGCTCGATAGCGGGAGCGGGCGGGGAGCTGTTTTTT,CASSSIAGAGGELFF
TRBJ2-7,-,TRBV29-1,-,TGCAGCGCTGTGGGGGGCAATGGCTTCTACGAGCAGTACTTC,CSAVGGNGFYEQYF
TRBJ2-7,once,TRBV28,TRBD2,TGTGCCAGCAGCCTACTAGCGGGAGCGTACGAGCAGTACTTC,CASSLLAGAYEQYF
TRBJ2-2,medium-sized,TRBV29-1,-,TGCAGCGCTCATCCGGAGGTCGGCGGGGAGCTGTTTTTT,CSAHPEVGGELFF
TRBJ2-3,medium-sized,TRBV6-2/TRBV6-3,TRBD2,TGTGCCAGCAGCTCTGGACTAGCGCCAACAGATACGCAGTATTTT,CASSSGLAPTDTQYF
TRBJ1-1,few,TRBV29-1,-,TGCAGCGTTGCAAGGGATCCGAACACTGAAGCTTTCTTT,CSVARDPNTEAFF
TRBJ2-1,-,TRBV5-1,-,TGCGCCAGTAGCGTCGGACAGTACAATGAGCAGTTCTTC,CASSVGQYNEQFF
TRBJ2-5,-,TRBV29-1,-,TGCAGCGTTGGAGGGGCGGGGCAAGAGACCCAGTACTTC,CSVGGAGQETQYF
TRBJ2-7,-,TRBV29-1,-,TGCAGCGCTACCGGCGCAGGGGATTACGAGCAGTACTTC,CSATGAGDYEQYF
TRBJ2-2,-,TRBV7-8,TRBD2,TGTGCCAGCAGCCTGACTATCGGGAGGGCGTCCGGGAAGCTGTTTTTT,CASSLTIGRASGKLFF
TRBJ2-3,-,TRBV6-2/TRBV6-3,TRBD2,TGTGCCAGCAGTTACGGGACTAGCACAGATACGCAGTTTTTT,CASSYGTSTDTQFF
TRBJ2-7,-,TRBV11-1,-,TGTGCCAGCAGCGGACGGGGGCGCGGGCGGTACTTC,CASSGRGRGRYF
TRBJ2-5,many,TRBV5-1,TRBD1,TGCGCCAGCAGCTTCGCTTTGACAGGGGGAAGCCAGTACTTC,CASSFALTGGSQYF
TRBJ2-5,few,TRBV29-1,TRBD1,TGCAGCGTTGGGGACAGATTTCAAGAGACCCAGTACTTC,CSVGDRFQETQYF
TRBJ2-5,-,TRBV11-2,-,TGTGCCAGCAGCTTAGGCGGGCAGGGTTGGGTAGAGACCCAGTACTTC,CASSLGGQGWVETQYF
TRBJ2-1,few,TRBV6-2/TRBV6-3,TRBD2,TGTGCCAGCAGTTACTCACCTGCTAGCGGACTCTACAATGAGCAGTTCTTC,CASSYSPASGLYNEQFF
TRBJ1-2,-,TRBV11-3,-,TGTGTCATCAGCTTAGATCGTGACTATGGCTACACCTTC,CVISLDRDYGYTF
TRBJ2-7,large,TRBV11-2,-,TGTGCCAGCAGCTTCTCTAGCCTAGCACTATACGAGCAGTACTTC,CASSFSSLALYEQYF
TRBJ2-7,-,TRBV20-1,-,TGCAGTGCTAGAGCCTTGACGGAGAGCTCCTACGAGCAGTACTTC,CSARALTESSYEQYF
TRBJ2-7,-,TRBV20-1,-,TGCAGTGCCAGCCGGGGAAGGGAACACGAGCAGTACTTC,CSASRGREHEQYF
TRBJ2-1,few,TRBV29-1,TRBD1,TGCAGCGGGAAACAGGGGAACAATGAGCAGTTCTTC,CSGKQGNNEQFF
TRBJ1-5,few,TRBV10-3,-,TGTGCCATCAGAAACAGGTTGGATCAGCCCCAGCATTTT,CAIRNRLDQPQHF
TRBJ2-7,-,TRBV29-1,TRBD1,TGCATCGTTGAACAGGGGGCCTACGATCAGTACTTC,CIVEQGAYDQYF
TRBJ2-1,-,TRBV3-1,-,TGTGCCAGCAGCCAAGATACACAACCCTACAATGAGCAGTTCTTC,CASSQDTQPYNEQFF
TRBJ2-2,medium-sized,TRBV6-6,-,TGTGCCAGCAGATTGGGACTTCACACCGGGGAGCTGTTTTTT,CASRLGLHTGELFF
TRBJ2-6,-,TRBV20-1,-,TGCAATGCTAGGTATCTTAGGGACTCCGGGGCCAACGTCCTGACTTTC,CNARYLRDSGANVLTF
TRBJ1-2,-,TRBV20-1,-,TGCAGTGCTAGAGAAAAATTCGACGTCTATACCTTC,CSAREKFDVYTF
TRBJ2-5,-,TRBV12-3/TRBV12-4,-,TGTGCCAGCAGTTCAACAGGGTCCGTGGAGACCCAGTACTTC,CASSSTGSVETQYF
TRBJ2-1,-,TRBV11-2,-,TGTGCCAGCAGCTTAGTTAGGGGTCTCCCCTTTAACGAGCAGTTCTTC,CASSLVRGLPFNEQFF
TRBJ2-3,medium-sized,TRBV6-2/TRBV6-3,-,TGTGCCAGCAGTCCCCCGGGACTGGCCACAGATACGCAGTATTTT,CASSPPGLATDTQYF
TRBJ1-2,-,TRBV13,TRBD1,TGTTCCAGCAGCTTATTTTCGACAGGGGGTACCTATGGCTACACCTTC,CSSSLFSTGGTYGYTF
TRBJ2-1,-,TRBV6-5,-,TGTGCCAGTAGTTACTGGTCGGGCTTCGGTGAGCAGTTCTTC,CASSYWSGFGEQFF
TRBJ1-4,-,TRBV4-2,TRBD1,TGTGCCAGCAGCCGCACCCGATGGGACAGAGCAACTAATGAAAAACTGTTTTTT,CASSRTRWDRATNEKLFF
TRBJ2-1,-,TRBV7-9,TRBD2,TGCGCCAGCAGCCCGTCTAGCGGGAGCGCAAAGAATGAGGAGTTCTTC,CASSPSSGSAKNEEFF